The clone carrying this TCR beta chain was seen a handful of times. Its antigen is undetermined. The sample originates from a study of post-analysis software for immune sequencing data. The study, taken as a whole, reports: With TRBV5-6, TRBV5-1 and TRBV20-1 included, 4 or 5 TRBV segments were more frequent in patients than in controls. With F measure, samples from one preparation batch clustered together strongly.

The CDR3 runs 11 residues. Trimming removed 8 bases at V and 13 bases at J, with 17 bases between. CDR1 and CDR2 from the germline V gene are MNHEY and SVGAGI. Researchers reported that TCR beta cDNA libraries carried unique molecular identifiers. TCRdb reprocessed the PCR reads with MiXCR, giving one entry per CDR3 protein. The sample gives about 200,000 distinct CDR3 sequences, 25% to 35% of which show up once; 3.4% is in the top ten. The chain joins TRBV6-5 to TRBJ2-5; D is undetermined. Material for sequencing was blood. This receptor was obtained from a girl aged 2 to 17 with multiple sclerosis. CDR3 in amino acids: CASYGLKGMYF. The CDR3 DNA is TGTGCCAGCTACGGGCTAAAAGGCATGTACTTC.